The T cell receptor (beta chain) under discussion was sequenced for a study of T cell repertoires in aging, cancer and after chemotherapy. The template was genomic DNA from peripheral blood, not RNA. A mixed TRB-A/B primer pool amplified rearranged TRB by multiplex touch-down PCR. TCRdb fed the multiplex PCR reads into MiXCR, producing one record per CDR3 protein. The table lists about 2,000 distinct CDR3 sequences, less than 45% of them singletons. The CDR3 is made up of 16 amino acids. Germline assignment: CDR1 DFQATT and CDR2 SNEGSKA (reference sequence). With 3 bases removed from V and 3 bases from J, the gap between germline ends came to 17 bases.

Sample: blood. This chain connects TRBV20-1 to TRBJ1-4, with D unresolved. The sequence was obtained from a human donor with a blood cancer. Written as DNA, the CDR3 is TGCAGTGCTAGGACTGGAGGATCTACGTCTAATGAAAAACTGTTTTTT. Protein: CSARTGGSTSNEKLFF.